This TCR beta chain is from a study of blood T cell repertoires in COVID-19. Study-wide context: COVID-19 samples, acute and convalescent, were from the United States, Italy and Spain.

Germline V lookup: CDR1 SNHLY, CDR2 FYNNEI. There are 14 residues in the CDR3. Trimming cost V 4 bases and J 2 bases, with 9 bases left between them. Profiled with immunoSEQ multiplex PCR; TCRdb holds only in-frame clones, not every one. The table has some 170,000 clones, over 80% seen once. Material: peripheral blood. The sequence came from a woman between 45 and 60 years old with acute or convalescent COVID-19. The genes are TRBV2 and TRBJ1-3, with D perhaps TRBD1 (5 bases). In DNA form, the CDR3 reads TGTGCCAGCAGTGCCGGGGGAACTGGAAACACCATATATTTT. As protein: CASSAGGTGNTIYF.